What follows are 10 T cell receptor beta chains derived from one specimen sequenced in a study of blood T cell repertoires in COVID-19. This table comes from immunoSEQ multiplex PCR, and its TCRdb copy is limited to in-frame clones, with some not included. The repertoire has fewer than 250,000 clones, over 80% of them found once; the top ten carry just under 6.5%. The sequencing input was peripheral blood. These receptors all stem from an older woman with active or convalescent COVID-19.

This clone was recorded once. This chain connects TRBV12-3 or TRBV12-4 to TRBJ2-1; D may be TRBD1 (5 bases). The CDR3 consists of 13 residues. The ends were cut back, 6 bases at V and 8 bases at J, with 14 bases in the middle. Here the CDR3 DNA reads TGTGCCAGCAGCCCCGACAGATTTTATGAGCAGTTCTTC. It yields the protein CASSPDRFYEQFF.

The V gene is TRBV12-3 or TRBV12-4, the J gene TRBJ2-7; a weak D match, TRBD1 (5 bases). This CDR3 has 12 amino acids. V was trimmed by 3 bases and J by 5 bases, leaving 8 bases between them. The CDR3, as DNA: TGTGCCAGCAGTTTGGTAGGGGACGAGCAGTACGTC. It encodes CASSLVGDEQYV.

In DNA, the CDR3 is TGTGCCAGCAGCTCGCGGCGGGAGGGCCTAGCCACCGGGGAGCTGTTTTTT. Encoded protein: CASSSRREGLATGELFF. The V gene is TRBV7-8, the J gene TRBJ2-2, with 9 bases matching TRBD2. CDR3 length equals 17 residues. Germline assignment: CDR1 SGHVS and CDR2 FQNEAQ. Trimming cost V 4 bases and J 4 bases; bases outside gene matches: 10.

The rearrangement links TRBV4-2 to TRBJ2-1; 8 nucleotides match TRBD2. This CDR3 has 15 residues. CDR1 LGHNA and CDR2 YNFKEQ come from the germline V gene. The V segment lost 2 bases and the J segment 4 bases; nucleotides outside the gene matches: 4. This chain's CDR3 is CASSQPGLEYNEQFF. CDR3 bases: TGTGCCAGCAGCCAACCGGGACTAGAATACAATGAGCAGTTCTTC.

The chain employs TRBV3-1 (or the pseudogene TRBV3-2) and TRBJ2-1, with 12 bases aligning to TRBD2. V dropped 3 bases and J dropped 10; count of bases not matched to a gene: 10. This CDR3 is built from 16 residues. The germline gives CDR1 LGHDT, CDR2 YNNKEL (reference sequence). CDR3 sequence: CASSQVPSGRVWEQFF. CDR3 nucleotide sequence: TGTGCCAGCAGCCAGGTACCTAGCGGGAGGGTCTGGGAGCAGTTCTTC.

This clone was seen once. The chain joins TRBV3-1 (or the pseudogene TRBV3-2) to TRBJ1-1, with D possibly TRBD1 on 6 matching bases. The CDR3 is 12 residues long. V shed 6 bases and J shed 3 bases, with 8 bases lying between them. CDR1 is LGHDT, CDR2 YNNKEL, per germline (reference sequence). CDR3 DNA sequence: TGTGCCAGCAGTACAGGGTACACTGAAGCTTTCTTT. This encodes CASSTGYTEAFF.

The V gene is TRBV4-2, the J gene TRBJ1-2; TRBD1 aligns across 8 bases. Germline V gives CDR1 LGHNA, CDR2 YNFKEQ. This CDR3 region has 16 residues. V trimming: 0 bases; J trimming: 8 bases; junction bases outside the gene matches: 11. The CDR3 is CASSQEGQGAPVGYTF. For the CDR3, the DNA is TGTGCCAGCAGCCAAGAGGGGCAGGGGGCCCCGGTGGGCTACACCTTC.

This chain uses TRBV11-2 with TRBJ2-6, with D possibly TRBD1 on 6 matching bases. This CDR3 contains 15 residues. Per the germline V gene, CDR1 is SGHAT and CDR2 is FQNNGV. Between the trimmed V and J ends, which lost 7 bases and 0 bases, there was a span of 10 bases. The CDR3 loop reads CASNGQLSGANVLTF. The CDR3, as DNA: TGTGCCAGCAACGGACAGCTCTCTGGGGCCAACGTCCTGACTTTC.

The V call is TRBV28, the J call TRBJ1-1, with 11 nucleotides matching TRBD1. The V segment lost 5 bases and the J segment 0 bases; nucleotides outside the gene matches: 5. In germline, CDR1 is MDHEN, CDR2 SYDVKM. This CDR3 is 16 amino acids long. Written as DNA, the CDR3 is TGTGCCAGCAGTCGGACAGGGGGCGCGATGAACACTGAAGCTTTCTTT. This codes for CASSRTGGAMNTEAFF.

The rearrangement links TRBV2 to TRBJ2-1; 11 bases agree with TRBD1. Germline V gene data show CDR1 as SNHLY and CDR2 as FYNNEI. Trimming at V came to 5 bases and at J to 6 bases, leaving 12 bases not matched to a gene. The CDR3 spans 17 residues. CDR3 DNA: TGTGCCAGCAGTCCACGCGGGGTCGGGACAGGGGGCAATGAGCAGTTCTTC. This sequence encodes CASSPRGVGTGGNEQFF.